Sequencing of this TCR beta chain was carried out in a study of T-cell memory formation after mild COVID-19. Study as a whole: Largely, TCR clusters stayed within a single donor.

Details on this clonotype: Its target is not known.

After 5'RACE with constant-segment primers, TCR alpha and TCR beta cDNA libraries carrying sample barcodes and UMIs were obtained. Using its own MiXCR run on the 5' RACE reads, TCRdb lists one record per CDR3 protein. The sample holds tens of thousands of distinct CDR3 sequences; about 23% are singletons and the top ten take less than 55%. The germline gives CDR1 DFQATT, CDR2 SNEGSKA (reference sequence). The V and J ends lost 0 bases and 3 bases, in that order; junction bases with no gene match: 2. The CDR3 extends over 15 amino acids. Whole-study findings and limits: Memory sampled before infection contained some responding clones, suggesting cross-reactive memory joined.

The source material was PBMCs or a T cell subset sorted from them (not recorded which). V gene TRBV20-1 combines with J gene TRBJ2-3; 11 bases are shared with TRBD2. The receptor was derived from a man between 18 and 35 years old who had mild COVID-19 (a few samples of this study predate the infection). Cell type and time point are not known. The CDR3 nucleotides read TGCAGTGCTAGAGACAGACTAGCGGGGACAGATACGCAGTATTTT. Translated, it gives CSARDRLAGTDTQYF.